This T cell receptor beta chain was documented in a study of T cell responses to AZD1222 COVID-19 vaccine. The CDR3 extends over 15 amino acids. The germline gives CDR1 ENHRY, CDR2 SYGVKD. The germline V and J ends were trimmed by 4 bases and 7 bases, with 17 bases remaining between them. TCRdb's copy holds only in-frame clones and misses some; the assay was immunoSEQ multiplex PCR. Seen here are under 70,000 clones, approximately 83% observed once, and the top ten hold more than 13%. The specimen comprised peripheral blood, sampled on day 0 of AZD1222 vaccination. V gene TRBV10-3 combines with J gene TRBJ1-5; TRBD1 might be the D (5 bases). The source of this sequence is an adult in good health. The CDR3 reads CAISALGGTGQPQHF. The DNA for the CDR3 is TGTGCCATCAGTGCCCTTGGAGGGACGGGGCAGCCCCAGCATTTT.